The 10 T cell receptor beta chains in this list originate from one sample, sequenced in a study of T-cell memory formation after mild COVID-19. From the 5' RACE reads, TCRdb called clonotypes with MiXCR, one entry per CDR3 protein. The sample holds roughly 190,000 distinct CDR3 sequences, around 19% seen once. Source material: PBMCs or a T cell subset sorted from them (not recorded which). Receptors originate from an adult woman who had mild COVID-19 (a few samples of this study predate the infection). Cell type and time point are not known.

The chain carries TRBV5-1 and TRBJ2-1; 12 nucleotides agree with TRBD2. This CDR3 has 17 residues. Germline V gene data show CDR1 as SGHRS and CDR2 as YFSETQ. V was clipped by 2 bases and J by 7 bases; unmatched bases: 10. CDR3 in DNA: TGCGCCAGCAGCTTCTTGGCTAGCGGGAGGGCGGGTAATGAGCAGTTCTTC. Its protein is CASSFLASGRAGNEQFF.

This chain links TRBV29-1 with TRBJ1-1; TRBD1 is a possible D gene (6 bases). The CDR3 has 12 amino acids. Germline-derived CDR1 and CDR2 are SQVTM and ANQGSEA. The V and J ends lost 5 bases and 4 bases respectively, with 11 bases between them. The CDR3 DNA sequence: TGCAGCGTTACACAGGGCCCCACTGAAGCTTTCTTT. It encodes CSVTQGPTEAFF.

There are a few counts of this clonotype. The chain joins TRBV2 to TRBJ1-2; maybe TRBD1 (6 bases). The CDR3 has 14 amino acids. The V and J ends lost 1 base and 8 bases respectively, with 14 bases between them. Germline CDR1 and CDR2: SNHLY and FYNNEI. The CDR3 spells CASSEGLGGRGYTF. The CDR3 DNA reads TGTGCCAGCAGTGAAGGCCTCGGGGGGCGAGGCTACACCTTC.

This clonotype was recorded a few times. The chain carries TRBV20-1 and TRBJ1-2, with 7 nucleotides matching TRBD1. Germline values: CDR1 DFQATT, CDR2 SNEGSKA (reference sequence). The CDR3 has 14 amino acids. V dropped 6 bases and J dropped 9; count of bases not matched to a gene: 16. The CDR3 sequence is CSAITTGAPRSYTF. In DNA form, the CDR3 reads TGCAGTGCCATTACCACAGGGGCCCCTCGCAGCTACACCTTC.

The chain uses TRBV4-1 and TRBJ1-1; D remains unclear. The V end was cut by 8 bases, the J end by 5 bases, with 18 bases between. The CDR3 extends over 14 amino acids. The germline V gene has CDR1 MGHRA and CDR2 YSYEKL. The CDR3 is CASRGPLMGTEAFF. CDR3 DNA: TGCGCCAGCCGAGGGCCCCTCATGGGGACTGAAGCTTTCTTT.

This clonotype was detected ten times or more. In DNA, the CDR3 is TGCGCCAGCAGCTTGGACCAGGGAGAGACCCAGTACTTC. Translating it yields CASSLDQGETQYF. The chain couples TRBV5-1 to TRBJ2-5; a possible D gene is TRBD1 (5 bases). This CDR3 comprises 13 residues. Germline CDR1 is SGHRS and CDR2 is YFSETQ. The V and J ends lost 0 bases and 4 bases respectively, with 7 bases between them.

The chain uses TRBV7-6 and TRBJ2-7, with D tentatively TRBD1 (5 bases). Trimming removed 5 bases at V and 5 bases at J, with 10 bases between. From germline, CDR1 is SGHVS and CDR2 FNYEAQ. The CDR3 runs 12 residues. The DNA for the CDR3 is TGTGCCAGCAGCCGCCCCAGGGACGAGCAGTACTTC. Translated: CASSRPRDEQYF.

There are a few counts of this clonotype. The chain recombines TRBV5-1 with TRBJ2-7; TRBD1 is a possible D gene (5 bases). CDR3 length: 16 residues. V shed 1 base and J shed 2 bases, with 16 bases lying between them. Germline assignment: CDR1 SGHRS and CDR2 YFSETQ. This CDR3 reads CASSLTAGLQAYEQYF. The CDR3 DNA sequence: TGCGCCAGCAGCTTGACAGCAGGGTTACAAGCCTACGAGCAGTACTTC. The whole variable domain, remainder taken from reference TRBV5-1 and TRBJ2-7, is KAGVTQTPRYLIKTRGQQVTLSCSPISGHRSVSWYQQTPGQGLQFLFEYFSETQRNKGNFPGRFSGRQFSNSRSEMNVSTLELGDSALYLCASSLTAGLQAYEQYFGPGTRLTVT.

This clonotype was detected only a few times. This sequence joins TRBV20-1 and TRBJ2-5, with unresolved D. The CDR3 length is 14 residues. Per the germline V gene, CDR1 is DFQATT and CDR2 is SNEGSKA (reference sequence). The germline V and J ends were trimmed by 1 base and 4 bases, with 13 bases remaining between them. The CDR3 bases are TGCAGTGCTAGAGCATTCCCAGGTGTAGAGACCCAGTACTTC. It yields the protein CSARAFPGVETQYF.

This chain connects TRBV10-2 to TRBJ2-7, with TRBD2 matching 9 bases. The J segment lost 2 bases and the V segment lost 6 bases, leaving 5 bases of the junction unmatched. This CDR3 is built from 14 residues. In germline, CDR1 is WSHSY, CDR2 SAAADI. The CDR3 spells CASRGTSLPYEQYF. The CDR3 nucleotides read TGCGCCAGCAGGGGGACTAGCCTCCCCTACGAGCAGTACTTC.